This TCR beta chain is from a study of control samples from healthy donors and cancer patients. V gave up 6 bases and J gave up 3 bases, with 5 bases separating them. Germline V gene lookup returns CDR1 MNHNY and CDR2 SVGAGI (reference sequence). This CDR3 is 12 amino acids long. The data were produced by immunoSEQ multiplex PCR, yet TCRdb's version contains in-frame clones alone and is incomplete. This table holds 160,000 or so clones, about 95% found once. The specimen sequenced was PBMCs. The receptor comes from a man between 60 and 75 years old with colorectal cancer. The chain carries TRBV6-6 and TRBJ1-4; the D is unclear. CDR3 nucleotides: TGTGCCAGCAGGCAACCTAATGAAAAACTGTTTTTT. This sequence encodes CASRQPNEKLFF.